This entry concerns a single T cell receptor beta chain. The source of the sample is a study of blood T cell repertoires in COVID-19. Background on the study: The origin of the acute and convalescent COVID-19 samples was the United States, Italy and Spain. Sources were T cells, B-cell-depleted T cells, or PBMCs; the material itself was cDNA or gDNA.

Methods used by the authors: Amplification of reference gene primers provided the estimated nucleated cell counts. Method: immunoSEQ multiplex PCR; TCRdb's copy keeps in-frame clones and lacks some. The DNA gave D and trimming, while V, J and clone size come from that table. The table shows some 200,000 clones, with 84% occurring only once. This CDR3 has 16 amino acids. The germline V gene encodes CDR1 SGHAT and CDR2 FQNNGV. After removal of 2 bases from V and 2 bases from J, the junction contained 5 bases not matched to a gene. This TCR came from a human donor in a cohort sampled during active COVID-19. The chain uses TRBV11-2 and TRBJ2-3, with 9 bases aligning to TRBD2. Sequencing was performed on peripheral blood. CDR3: CASSLFLAGTTDTQYF. The CDR3 DNA follows: TGTGCCAGCAGCTTATTCCTAGCGGGGACCACAGATACGCAGTATTTT.